This T cell receptor (beta chain) was sequenced for a study of T cell responses to AZD1222 COVID-19 vaccine. Whole-study findings and limits: Mostly white British, mostly female donors; authors suggested clonal diversity may be underestimated. Two AZD1222 administrations were followed by greater Spike-specific TCR breadth and depth. Every sample of the repertoires postdated the peak T cell response.

With V trimmed by 2 bases and J by 5 bases, 7 bases remained unmatched. The CDR3 is made up of 15 amino acids. The germline V gene has CDR1 WNHNN and CDR2 SYGVQD (reference sequence). Some clones are missing from TCRdb's copy, which holds only in-frame ones; the method was immunoSEQ multiplex PCR. The sample lists 80,000 to 95,000 clones, about 90% occurring once. This clone was detected once. Its antigen is currently unknown. Sequencing used peripheral blood, obtained on day 0 of MenACWY control vaccination. The chain joins TRBV10-1 to TRBJ2-7; 9 positions agree with TRBD1. This receptor was obtained from an adult in good health. The CDR3 coding sequence is TGCGCCAGCAGTGAGCCGGGACAGGGTATAAACGAGCAGTACTTC. It codes for CASSEPGQGINEQYF.